The 9 T cell receptor beta chains presented below share a single source sample, sequenced in a study of OX40 agonist ivuxolimab in advanced cancers. Data came from immunoSEQ multiplex PCR; TCRdb stores just in-frame clones and leaves some out. The data show around 23,000 clones, with about three quarters seen just once and 18% held by the top ten. This specimen consisted of CD4+ or CD8+ T cells sorted from blood, obtained in a trial of the OX40 agonist ivuxolimab. The receptors originated from an adult with an advanced solid tumor such as melanoma, head and neck, liver or kidney cancer.

This chain links TRBV5-4 with TRBJ2-4; the D gene is possibly TRBD2 (6 bases). The germline V gene encodes CDR1 SGHNT and CDR2 YYREEE (reference sequence). The CDR3 loop spans 15 amino acids. With 0 bases removed from V and 2 bases from J, the gap between germline ends came to 9 bases. The DNA for the CDR3 is TGTGCCAGCAGCTTGGCGGGGGTTACCAAAAACATTCAGTACTTC. Translating gives CASSLAGVTKNIQYF.

V and J are TRBV7-2 and TRBJ2-7, with 7 bases identical to TRBD2. CDR3 size: 15 residues. V was pared by 4 bases and J by 2 bases, with 8 bases of the junction left unmatched. The V gene's germline CDR1 is SGHTA and CDR2 FQGNSA. The DNA for the CDR3 is TGTGCCAGCAGCTCGCGGAGGGGAGGGACCTACGAGCAGTACTTC. This translates into CASSSRRGGTYEQYF.

This clone appeared a few times. This chain connects TRBV10-3 to TRBJ2-3; 10 bases fit TRBD2. J lost 5 bases, V lost 5 bases, and 4 bases had no gene match. The CDR3 consists of 14 residues. Germline assignment: CDR1 ENHRY and CDR2 SYGVKD. CDR3: CAISSGGEVDTQYF. In nucleotides, the CDR3 is TGTGCCATCAGTAGCGGGGGGGAAGTAGATACGCAGTATTTT.

The V call is TRBV27, the J call TRBJ1-5; 7 positions match TRBD1. The CDR3 contains 15 residues. Trimming at V came to 3 bases and at J to 0 bases, leaving 2 bases not matched to a gene. Germline lookup yields CDR1 MNHEY and CDR2 SMNVEV (reference sequence). CDR3 loop: CASSFGTDSNQPQHF. CDR3 nucleotides: TGTGCCAGCAGTTTCGGGACAGATAGCAATCAGCCCCAGCATTTT.

The V call is TRBV10-3, the J call TRBJ1-2; 7 bases map to TRBD1. V was clipped by 6 bases and J by 4 bases; unmatched bases: 8. The CDR3 contains 14 residues. CDR1 is ENHRY, CDR2 SYGVKD, per germline. The CDR3 spells CAISRGQEVYGYTF. For the CDR3, the DNA is TGTGCCATCAGCCGCGGACAGGAGGTCTATGGCTACACCTTC.

This CDR3 is CASSYSENNYGYTF. The CDR3 coding sequence is TGTGCCAGCAGTTACTCGGAGAATAACTATGGCTACACCTTC. The genes are TRBV6-5 and TRBJ1-2; no firm D call. Germline V lookup: CDR1 MNHEY, CDR2 SVGAGI. Trimming stripped 0 bases from V and 1 base from J, with 6 bases between. The CDR3 loop spans 14 amino acids.

This clone occurred once. The V call is TRBV5-6, the J call TRBJ2-1; the D gene is possibly TRBD2 (6 bases). Germline V lookup: CDR1 SGHDT, CDR2 YYEEEE. Deletions cut 2 bases from V and 2 bases from J, with 11 bases between. The CDR3 runs to 15 residues. The CDR3 loop reads CASSFRLATYNEQFF. The CDR3 DNA follows: TGTGCCAGCAGCTTCAGGCTAGCGACCTACAATGAGCAGTTCTTC.

This clone has more than one count but fewer than ten. V usage is TRBV27 and J usage is TRBJ2-5; the D is unclear. V lost 9 bases and J lost 4, with 9 bases in between. Germline loops: CDR1 MNHEY, CDR2 SMNVEV (reference sequence). The CDR3 is 11 amino acids. The CDR3 here is CASRLGETQYF. CDR3 in DNA: TGTGCCAGTAGGTTAGGAGAGACCCAGTACTTC.

This clone was seen only a few times. This chain links TRBV27 with TRBJ1-6; no clear D gene. Trimming took off 6 bases at V and 5 bases at J, with 20 bases between the two ends. The CDR3 contains 17 residues. Germline loops: CDR1 MNHEY, CDR2 SMNVEV (reference sequence). The CDR3 DNA reads TGTGCCAGCAGGTTGCGCGTATCGGCGGTCGATAATTCACCCCTCCACTTT. Translated, it gives CASRLRVSAVDNSPLHF.